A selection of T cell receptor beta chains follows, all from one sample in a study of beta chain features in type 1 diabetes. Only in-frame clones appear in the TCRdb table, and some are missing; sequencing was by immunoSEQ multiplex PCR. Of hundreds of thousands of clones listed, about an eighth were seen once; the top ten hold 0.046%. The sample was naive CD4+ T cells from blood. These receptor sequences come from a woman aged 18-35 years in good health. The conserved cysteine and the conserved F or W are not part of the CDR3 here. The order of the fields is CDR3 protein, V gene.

SVGTGVGTQY,TRBV29-1
AVSQGNQPQH,TRBV7-9
ASSPAGTLWGETQY,TRBV28
ASSLTGGSGNTIY,TRBV7-3
AWSVRSGWAF,TRBV30
ANRITTSGRLADTQY,TRBV7-9
ASRKTSGNNEQF,TRBV6-4
ASGLTLAGGHNEQF,TRBV12-5
ASSPLNIRLARYQETQY,TRBV18
ASSSTGTQY,TRBV11-2
ATSRVILNTGELF,TRBV15
ASSSRPSWNEQF,TRBV11-2
ASSTSSTSGEYEQY,TRBV7-2
ASSLISGQGRPNYGYT,TRBV7-9
ASSTGQLIAEKLF,TRBV7-9
AWSDTGGDEKLF,TRBV30
ASSGSDRGYQPQH,TRBV9
ASSPGQGTDTQY,TRBV11-2
ASSLARGKYNEQF,TRBV7-8
ASTGGEVGETQY,TRBV5-1
ASSSPRGQGNIQY,TRBV7-2
SVVGTGLY,TRBV29-1
SVLSRDRGTAYEQY,TRBV29-1
ASSSASGGPTDTQY,TRBV7-9
ASSLRLAGKETQY,TRBV5-4
SVGVRSLAKNIQY,TRBV29-1
ASSHLAGSLNEQF,TRBV4-2
ASSLAGGIL,TRBV7-9
SVASGGYGYT,TRBV29-1
AWSSGTLKVYEQY,TRBV30
ASSPQGTGANVLT,TRBV18
ASSLVTGHSNEQF,TRBV5-1
ASSLSSEYYEQY,TRBV7-8
ASSFGLQETQY,TRBV7-2
AWSTARTSGAYNEQF,TRBV30
ASSLTFSGELF,TRBV7-9
ASSRNTGEETQY,TRBV9
ASSVSGTYNEQF,TRBV2
ASRFVRANVLT,TRBV7-9
ASSAIRAVNTEAF,TRBV9
ASSLSPGTDTQY,TRBV5-1
ASSQDRLAGVGGYT,TRBV4-3
ASSPTISRDLLQETQY,TRBV4-3
ASSLGPQRGSYEQY,TRBV5-1
ASSVFGPGELF,TRBV9
SAGGTGELF,TRBV20-1
ASSSLAGGPLDTQY,TRBV5-6
ASSTHTEAF,TRBV21-1
ASSRTSGDADTQY,TRBV7-2
ASERDRGTDTQY,TRBV28
ASSQVGGHTQY,TRBV14
ASSYSAGYTGELF,TRBV6-5